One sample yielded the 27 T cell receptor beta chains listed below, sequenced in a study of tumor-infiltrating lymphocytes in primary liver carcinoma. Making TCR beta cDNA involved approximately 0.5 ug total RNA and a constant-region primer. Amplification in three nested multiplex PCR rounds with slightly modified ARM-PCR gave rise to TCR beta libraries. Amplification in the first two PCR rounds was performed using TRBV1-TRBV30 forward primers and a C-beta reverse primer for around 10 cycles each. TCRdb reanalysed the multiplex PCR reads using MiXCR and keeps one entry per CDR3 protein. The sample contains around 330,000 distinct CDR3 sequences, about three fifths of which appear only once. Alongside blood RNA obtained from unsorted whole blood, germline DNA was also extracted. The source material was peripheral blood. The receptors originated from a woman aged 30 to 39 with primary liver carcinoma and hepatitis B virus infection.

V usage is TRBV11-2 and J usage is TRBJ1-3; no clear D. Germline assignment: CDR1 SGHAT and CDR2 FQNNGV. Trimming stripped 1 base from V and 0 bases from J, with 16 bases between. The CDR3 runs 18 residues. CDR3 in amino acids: CASSLAFFGAYSGNTIYF. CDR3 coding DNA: TGTGCCAGCAGCTTAGCTTTCTTCGGCGCCTACTCTGGAAACACCATATATTTT.

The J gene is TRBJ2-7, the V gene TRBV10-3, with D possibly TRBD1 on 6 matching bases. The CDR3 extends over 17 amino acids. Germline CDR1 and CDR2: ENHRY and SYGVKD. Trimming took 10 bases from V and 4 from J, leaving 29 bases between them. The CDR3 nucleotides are TGTGCCACCAGCCTAAGGGGCCGACAGGCGGCGGGTTACGAGCAGTACTTC. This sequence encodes CATSLRGRQAAGYEQYF.

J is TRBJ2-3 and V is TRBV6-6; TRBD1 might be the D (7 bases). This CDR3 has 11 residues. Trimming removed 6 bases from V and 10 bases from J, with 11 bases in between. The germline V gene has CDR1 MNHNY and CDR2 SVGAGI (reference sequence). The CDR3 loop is CASRQGRSQYF. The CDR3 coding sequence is TGTGCCAGCAGACAGGGGAGGTCGCAGTATTTT.

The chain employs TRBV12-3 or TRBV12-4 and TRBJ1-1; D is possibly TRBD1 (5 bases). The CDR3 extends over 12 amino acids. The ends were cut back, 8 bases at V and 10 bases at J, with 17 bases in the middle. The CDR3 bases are TGTGCCAGCTGGGGAACAGGCGAACGAGCTTTCTTT. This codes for CASWGTGERAFF.

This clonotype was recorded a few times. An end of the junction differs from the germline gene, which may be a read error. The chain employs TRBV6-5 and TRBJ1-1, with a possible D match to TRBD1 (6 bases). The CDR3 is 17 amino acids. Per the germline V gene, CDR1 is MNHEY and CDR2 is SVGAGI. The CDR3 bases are TGTGCCAGCAGTCCCCCCACGGGGGCGGTAGGTATCGCTGAAGCTCTCTTT. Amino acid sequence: CASSPPTGAVGIAEALF.

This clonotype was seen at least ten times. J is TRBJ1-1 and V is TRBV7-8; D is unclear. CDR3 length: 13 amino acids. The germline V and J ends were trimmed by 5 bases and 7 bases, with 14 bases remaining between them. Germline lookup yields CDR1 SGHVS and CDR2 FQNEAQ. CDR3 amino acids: CASSPFVENEAFF. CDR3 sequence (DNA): TGTGCCAGCAGCCCTTTCGTTGAAAATGAAGCTTTCTTT.

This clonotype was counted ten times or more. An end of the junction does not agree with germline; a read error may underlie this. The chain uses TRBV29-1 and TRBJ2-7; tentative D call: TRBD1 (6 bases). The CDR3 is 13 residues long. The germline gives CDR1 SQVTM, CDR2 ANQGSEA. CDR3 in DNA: TGCAGCGTTGAACAGGGGTCCGTCCCCCGACGGGACTTC. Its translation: CSVEQGSVPRRDF.

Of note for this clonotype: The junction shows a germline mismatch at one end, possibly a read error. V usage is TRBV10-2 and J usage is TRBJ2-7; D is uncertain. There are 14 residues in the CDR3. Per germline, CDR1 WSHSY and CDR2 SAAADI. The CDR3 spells CASTEDRTSYKQYF. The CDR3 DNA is TGCGCCAGCACTGAGGACCGTACCTCCTACAAGCAGTACTTC.

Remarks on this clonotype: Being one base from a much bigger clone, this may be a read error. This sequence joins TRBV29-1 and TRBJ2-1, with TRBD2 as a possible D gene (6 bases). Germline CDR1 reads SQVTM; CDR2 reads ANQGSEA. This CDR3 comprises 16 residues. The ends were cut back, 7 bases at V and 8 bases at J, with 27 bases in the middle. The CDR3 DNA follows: TGCAGCGCTACTAAAGCGATTGACGGGAGCTCACATGAGCAGTTCTTC. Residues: CSATKAIDGSSHEQFF.

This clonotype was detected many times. The CDR3 spells CASSWGGTNEKLFF. In DNA form, the CDR3 reads TGTGCCAGCAGTTGGGGCGGTACTAATGAAAAACTGTTTTTT. The V gene is TRBV12-3 or TRBV12-4, the J gene TRBJ1-4; D perhaps matches TRBD1 (5 bases). This CDR3 region has 14 residues. The V end lost 4 bases, the J end lost 2 bases, and 8 bases lay between the germline ends.

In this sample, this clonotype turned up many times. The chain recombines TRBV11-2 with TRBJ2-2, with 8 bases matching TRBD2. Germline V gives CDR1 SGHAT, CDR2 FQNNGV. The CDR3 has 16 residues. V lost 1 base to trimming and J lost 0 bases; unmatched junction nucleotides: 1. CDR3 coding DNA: TGTGCCAGCAGCTTAGTAGCGGGGCCGAACACCGGGGAGCTGTTTTTT. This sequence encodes CASSLVAGPNTGELFF.

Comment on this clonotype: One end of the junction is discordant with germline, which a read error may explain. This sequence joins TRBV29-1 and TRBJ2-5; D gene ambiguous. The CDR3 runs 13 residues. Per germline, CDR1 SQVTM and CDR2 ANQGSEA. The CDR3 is CIVFRAAQETQYF. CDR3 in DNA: TGCATCGTTTTTAGGGCAGCCCAAGAGACCCAGTACTTC.

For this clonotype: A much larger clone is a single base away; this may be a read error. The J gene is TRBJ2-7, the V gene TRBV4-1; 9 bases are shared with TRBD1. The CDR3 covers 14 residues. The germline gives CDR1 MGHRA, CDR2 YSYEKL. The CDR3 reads CASNQGGQGYEQYF. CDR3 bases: TGCGCCAGCAACCAAGGGGGACAGGGTTACGAGCAGTACTTC.

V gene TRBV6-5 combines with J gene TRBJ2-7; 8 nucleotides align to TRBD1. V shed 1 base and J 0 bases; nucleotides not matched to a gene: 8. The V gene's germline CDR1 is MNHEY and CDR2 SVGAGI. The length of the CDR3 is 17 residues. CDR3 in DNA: TGTGCCAGCAGTTACTTTGGTTTTACAGGGGGCTCCTACGAGCAGTACTTC. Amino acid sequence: CASSYFGFTGGSYEQYF.

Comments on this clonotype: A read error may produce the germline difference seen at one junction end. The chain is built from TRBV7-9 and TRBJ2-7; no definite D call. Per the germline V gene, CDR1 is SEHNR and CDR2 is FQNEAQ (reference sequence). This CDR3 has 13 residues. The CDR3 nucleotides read TGTGCCAACAGCTTGGGTAAGGGCTACGAGCAGTACTTC. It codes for CANSLGKGYEQYF. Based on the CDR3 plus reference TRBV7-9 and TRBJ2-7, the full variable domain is DTGVSQNPRHKITKRGQNVTFRCDPISEHNRLYWYRQTLGQGPEFLTYFQNEAQLEKSRLLSDRFSAERPKGSFSTLEIQRTEQGDSAMYLCANSLGKGYEQYFGPGTRLTVT.

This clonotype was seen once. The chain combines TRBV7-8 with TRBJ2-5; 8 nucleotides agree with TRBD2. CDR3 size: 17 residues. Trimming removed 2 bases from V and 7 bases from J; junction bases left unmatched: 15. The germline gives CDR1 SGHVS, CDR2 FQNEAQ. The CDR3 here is CASSLIPPLTSAVTQYF. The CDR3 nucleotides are TGTGCCAGCAGCTTAATCCCACCTCTGACTAGCGCAGTGACCCAGTACTTC.

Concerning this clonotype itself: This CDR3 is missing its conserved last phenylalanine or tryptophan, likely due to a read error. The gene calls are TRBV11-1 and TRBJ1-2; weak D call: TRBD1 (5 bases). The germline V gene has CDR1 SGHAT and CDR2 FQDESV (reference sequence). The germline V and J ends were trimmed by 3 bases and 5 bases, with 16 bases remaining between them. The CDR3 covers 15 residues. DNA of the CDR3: TGTGCCAGCAGCTTGTCGGACACTTACACTTATGGCTACACCATC. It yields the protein CASSLSDTYTYGYTI.

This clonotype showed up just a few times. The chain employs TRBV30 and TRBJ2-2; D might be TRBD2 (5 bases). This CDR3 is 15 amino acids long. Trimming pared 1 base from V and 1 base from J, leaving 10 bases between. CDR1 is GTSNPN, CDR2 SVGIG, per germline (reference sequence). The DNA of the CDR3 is TGTGCCTGGAGTGGAGGGCTCGAGAACACCGGGGAGCTGTTTTTT. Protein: CAWSGGLENTGELFF. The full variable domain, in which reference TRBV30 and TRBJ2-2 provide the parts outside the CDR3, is SQTIHQWPATLVQPVGSPLSLECTVEGTSNPNLYWYRQAAGRGLQLLFYSVGIGQISSEVPQNLSASRPQDRQFILSSKKLLLSDSGFYLCAWSGGLENTGELFFGEGSRLTVL.

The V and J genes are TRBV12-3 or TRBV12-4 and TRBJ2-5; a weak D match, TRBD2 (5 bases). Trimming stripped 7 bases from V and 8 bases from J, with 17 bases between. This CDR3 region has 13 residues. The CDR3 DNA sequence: TGTGCCAGCAAAGTGGGAGAGGTGGGAACCCAGTACTTC. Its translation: CASKVGEVGTQYF.

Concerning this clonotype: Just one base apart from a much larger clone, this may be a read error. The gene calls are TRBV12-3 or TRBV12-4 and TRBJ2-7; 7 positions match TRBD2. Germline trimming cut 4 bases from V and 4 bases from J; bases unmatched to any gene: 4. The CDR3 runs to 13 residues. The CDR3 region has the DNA TGTGCCAGCAGTTGGGACGGGGGGTACGAGCAGTACTTC. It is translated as CASSWDGGYEQYF.

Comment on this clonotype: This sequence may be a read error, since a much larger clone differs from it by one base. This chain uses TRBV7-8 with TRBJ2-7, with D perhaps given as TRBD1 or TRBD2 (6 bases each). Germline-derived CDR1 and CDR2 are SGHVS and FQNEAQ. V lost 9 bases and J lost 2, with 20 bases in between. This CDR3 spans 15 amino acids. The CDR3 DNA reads TGTGCCAGTATAACGGGGGCGGGTGTAACCTACGAGCAGTACTTC. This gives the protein CASITGAGVTYEQYF.

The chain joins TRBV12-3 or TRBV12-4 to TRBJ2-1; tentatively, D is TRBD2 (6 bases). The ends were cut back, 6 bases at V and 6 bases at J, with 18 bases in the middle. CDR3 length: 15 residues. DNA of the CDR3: TGTGCCAGCAGCCAGACTAGTGGGAGAAGCAATGAGCAGTTCTTC. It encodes CASSQTSGRSNEQFF.

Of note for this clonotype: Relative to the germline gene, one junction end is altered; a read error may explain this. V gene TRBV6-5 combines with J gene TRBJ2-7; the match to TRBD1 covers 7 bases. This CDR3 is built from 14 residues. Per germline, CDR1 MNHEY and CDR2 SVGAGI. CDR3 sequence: CVSSYLDRVDEQYF. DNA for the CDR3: TGTGTCAGCAGTTACTTAGACAGGGTCGACGAGCAGTACTTC.

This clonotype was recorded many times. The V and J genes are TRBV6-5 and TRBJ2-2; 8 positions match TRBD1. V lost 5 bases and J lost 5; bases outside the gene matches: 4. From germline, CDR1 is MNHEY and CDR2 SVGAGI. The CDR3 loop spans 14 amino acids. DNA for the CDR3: TGTGCCAGCAGTCGGGACAGGTGGACCGGGGAGCTGTTTTTT. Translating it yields CASSRDRWTGELFF.

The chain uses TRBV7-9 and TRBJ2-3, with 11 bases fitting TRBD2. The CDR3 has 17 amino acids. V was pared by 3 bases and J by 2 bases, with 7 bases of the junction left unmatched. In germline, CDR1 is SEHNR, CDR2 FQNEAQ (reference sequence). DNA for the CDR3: TGTGCCAGCAGCTTGGGGAGTAGCGGGAGGGCCACAGATACGCAGTATTTT. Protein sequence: CASSLGSSGRATDTQYF. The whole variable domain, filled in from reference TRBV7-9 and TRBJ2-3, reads DTGVSQNPRHKITKRGQNVTFRCDPISEHNRLYWYRQTLGQGPEFLTYFQNEAQLEKSRLLSDRFSAERPKGSFSTLEIQRTEQGDSAMYLCASSLGSSGRATDTQYFGPGTRLTVL.

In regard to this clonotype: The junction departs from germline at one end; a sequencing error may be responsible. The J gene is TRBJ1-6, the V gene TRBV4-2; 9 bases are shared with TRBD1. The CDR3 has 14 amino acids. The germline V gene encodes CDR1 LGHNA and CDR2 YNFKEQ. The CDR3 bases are TGTGTCAGCAGCCAGGGACAGGGAAATTCACCCCTCCACTTT. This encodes CVSSQGQGNSPLHF.

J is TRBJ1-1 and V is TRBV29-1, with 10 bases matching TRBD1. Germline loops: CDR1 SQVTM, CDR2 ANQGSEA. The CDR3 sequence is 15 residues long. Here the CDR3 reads CNAGTGEGVSTEAFF. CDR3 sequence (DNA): TGCAACGCTGGGACAGGGGAGGGTGTAAGCACTGAAGCTTTCTTT. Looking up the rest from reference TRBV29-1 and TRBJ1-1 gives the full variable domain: SAVISQKPSRDICQRGTSLTIQCQVDSQVTMMFWYRQQPGQSLTLIATANQGSEATYESGFVIDKFPISRPNLTFSTLTVSNMSPEDSSIYLCNAGTGEGVSTEAFFGQGTRLTVV.